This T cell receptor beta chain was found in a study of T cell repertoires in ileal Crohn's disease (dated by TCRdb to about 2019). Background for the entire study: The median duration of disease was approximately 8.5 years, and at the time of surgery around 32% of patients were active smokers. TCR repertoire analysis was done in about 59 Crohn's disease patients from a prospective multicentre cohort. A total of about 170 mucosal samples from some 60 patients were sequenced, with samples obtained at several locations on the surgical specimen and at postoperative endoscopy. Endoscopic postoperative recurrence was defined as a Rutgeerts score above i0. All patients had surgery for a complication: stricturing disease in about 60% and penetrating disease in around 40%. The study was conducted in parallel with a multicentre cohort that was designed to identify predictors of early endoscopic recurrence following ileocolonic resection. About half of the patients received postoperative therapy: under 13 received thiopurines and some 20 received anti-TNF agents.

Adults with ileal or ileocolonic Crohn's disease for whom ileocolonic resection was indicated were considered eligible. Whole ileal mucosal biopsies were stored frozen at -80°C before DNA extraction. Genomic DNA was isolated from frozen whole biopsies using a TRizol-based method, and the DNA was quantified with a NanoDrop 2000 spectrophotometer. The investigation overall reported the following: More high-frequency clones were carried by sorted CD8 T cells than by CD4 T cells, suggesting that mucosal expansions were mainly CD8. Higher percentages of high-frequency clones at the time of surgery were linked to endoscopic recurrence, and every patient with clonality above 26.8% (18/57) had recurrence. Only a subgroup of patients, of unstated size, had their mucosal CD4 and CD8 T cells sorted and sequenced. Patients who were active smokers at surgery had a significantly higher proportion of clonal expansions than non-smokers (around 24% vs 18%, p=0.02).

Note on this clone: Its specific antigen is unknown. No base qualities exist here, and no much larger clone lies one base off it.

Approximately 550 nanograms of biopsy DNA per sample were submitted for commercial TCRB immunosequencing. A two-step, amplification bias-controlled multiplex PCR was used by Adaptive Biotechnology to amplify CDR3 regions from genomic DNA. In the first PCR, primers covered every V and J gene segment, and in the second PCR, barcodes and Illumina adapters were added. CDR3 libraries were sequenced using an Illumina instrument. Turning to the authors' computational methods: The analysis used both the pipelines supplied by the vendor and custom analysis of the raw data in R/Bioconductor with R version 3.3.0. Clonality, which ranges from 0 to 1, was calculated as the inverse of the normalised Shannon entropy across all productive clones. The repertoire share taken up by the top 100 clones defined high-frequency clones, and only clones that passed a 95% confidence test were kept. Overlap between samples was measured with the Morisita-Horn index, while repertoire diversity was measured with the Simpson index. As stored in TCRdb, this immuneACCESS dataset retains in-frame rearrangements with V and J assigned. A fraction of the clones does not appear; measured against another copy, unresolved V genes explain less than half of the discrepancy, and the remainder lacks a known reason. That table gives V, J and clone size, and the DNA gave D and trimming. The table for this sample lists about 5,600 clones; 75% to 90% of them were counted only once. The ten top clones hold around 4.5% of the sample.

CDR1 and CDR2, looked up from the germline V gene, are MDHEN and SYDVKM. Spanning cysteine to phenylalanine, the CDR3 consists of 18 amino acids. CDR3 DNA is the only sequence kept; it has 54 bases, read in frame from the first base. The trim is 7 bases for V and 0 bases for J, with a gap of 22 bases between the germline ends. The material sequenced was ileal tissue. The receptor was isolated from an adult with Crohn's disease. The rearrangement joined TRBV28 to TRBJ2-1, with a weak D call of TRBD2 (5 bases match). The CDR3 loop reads CASTAVVGIKSSYNEQFF. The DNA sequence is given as TGTGCCAGCACCGCCGTAGTCGGGATAAAAAGCTCCTACAATGAGCAGTTCTTC.